This T cell receptor (beta chain) appears in the sequencing data of a study of CD8+ T cells in alopecia areata. Study overall: It was 6 to 18 months of tofacitinib, and then there were 6 months off drug.

Treatment indicated: oral pan-JAK inhibitor, 5-10 mg twice daily. V was shortened by 2 bases and J by 7 bases, with 17 bases between the two germline ends. CDR3 size: 15 residues. Germline lookup yields CDR1 MGHRA and CDR2 YSYEKL. Study-wide points: Scalp clonality and expanded CD8+ clones among the top 100 fell significantly with tofacitinib. It was observed that many expanded lesional clones persisted in scalp and blood during tofacitinib. As there was one nonresponder, how baseline CD8+ expansion relates to response remains uncertain.

Remarks on this clone: What it recognizes is unknown.

Reverse transcription of extracted RNA yielded cDNA, which provided the sequencing template. TCRdb's table, derived via immunoSEQ multiplex PCR, lists solely in-frame clones and lacks some. This table has about 210,000 clones, around 65% appearing once. The TCR was taken from a human donor with alopecia areata. This rearrangement joins TRBV4-1 to TRBJ2-5; no reliable D call. The input for sequencing was CD4+ T cells sorted from blood, taken at week 4, from a patient treated with tofacitinib. The CDR3 DNA reads TGCGCCAGCAGCCAACTGCCCATGCTTGGGTGGACCCAGTACTTC. Translated: CASSQLPMLGWTQYF.